The present T cell receptor (beta chain) was sequenced within a study of human T cells and chemical hapten exposure (dated by TCRdb to the early 2020s). Regarding the study in general: For sensitization, 2% DPC in acetone was applied to a roughly 2 cm by roughly 2 cm area of upper inner arm skin. Most of the patients in the cohort were female, and the cohort covered alopecia areata with under or over 50% scalp involvement, alopecia totalis and alopecia universalis. Blood was sampled from patients pre-sensitization (week 0) and at 2, 6 and about 24 weeks after DPC sensitization. Throughout the study period of roughly 24 weeks, patients also received therapeutic DPC doses to the scalp every week. Patch testing on the upper back used Finn chambers containing 0.01% DPC, with scoring done after 6 days according to International Contact Dermatitis Research Group standards. Around 30 alopecia patients provided blood for TCR sequencing at one to four time points (pre-sensitization, 2, 6 and 24 weeks). Libraries were combined into a pool for sequencing, and differences in TCR yield between samples came mainly from small differences in library volumes within the pool. The study tracked peripheral blood TCR repertoire changes in vivo during primary and secondary sensitization to the hapten diphenylcyclopropenone (DPC) in alopecia patients.

Study-level results and caveats: Compared with pre-sensitization or healthy control sets, expanded TCRs formed significantly more large CDR3 similarity clusters, which is consistent with antigen-driven responses. The number of TCRs above 1 in 1000 frequency did not change with DPC sensitization; there was no evidence of global repertoire structure alterations. Repeated subsampling changed both the strength of the expansion versus patch-test correlation and the threshold at which that correlation became significant. A positive correlation was found between the number of PT1 expanded TCRs and patch test score, with significance reached at thresholds 8, 16 and 32 but not 4. Because all patients had alopecia, a presumed autoimmune disease, the immune response of the patients might differ from that of healthy individuals.

The CDR3 numbers 17 residues from cysteine through phenylalanine. CDR3 DNA is the only sequence kept; it has 51 bases, read in frame from the first base. The germline V gene (reference sequence) supplies CDR1 LGHDT and CDR2 YNNKEL. Compared with germline, V lacks 5 bases and J lacks 7 bases; bases without a gene match: 14. This clonotype turned up a few times. What antigen it recognizes has not been identified. No per-base quality is available; no much larger clone lies one base away. Read against the paper, the sample's time point label means: patch test 3, about 24 weeks after DPC sensitization. The sample's treatment or condition, from its label and the paper: therapeutic diphenylcyclopropenone sensitization with weekly scalp DPC. Blood at each patch-test visit was drawn before the patch test was applied. Patients were considered eligible if aged 18 to 70, diagnosed with alopecia and deemed suitable for DPC therapy, and patients were excluded if pregnant. Unfractionated whole blood was collected in Tempus Blood RNA tubes, and total RNA was extracted from that blood.

The library was obtained by RACE. The data were produced on a NextSeq 500. Library preparation attached unique molecular identifiers to individual cDNA molecules for quantitative, reproducible TCR counting. Both TCR alpha and TCR beta chains were sequenced from each blood RNA sample. The original methods were these. Samples had a median of 95,638 TCRs, with a range from roughly 23,224 to 700,000. The Decombinator software suite was used to annotate V, J and CDR3 in the TCR reads. For the PS versus PT1 abundance plots, all samples were subsampled to the same number of TCRs (28,000). Expanded TCRs were defined as absent before sensitization and observed at least eight times at the 2-week time point. TCRdb took the public reads, trimmed them with fastp at Q25, ran MiXCR for clone calling and kept in-frame beta chains. For every CDR3 protein sequence, its rows merge into one entry that carries the most common genes and DNA. The V and J calls were not made by the authors but by TCRdb's processing. The sample profile shows more than 95,000 distinct CDR3 sequences; 27% of them were found once. The top ten constitute around 10% of the sample.

Recombination connected TRBV3-1 to TRBJ2-2, with 9 junctional bases fitting TRBD2. The clonotype was recovered from a man aged 40-49 years with alopecia areata. Some clones in this sample may be carry-over from other donors' samples. The specimen comprised whole blood, sampled in connection with sensitization to the hapten diphenylcyclopropenone (DPC). The CDR3 loop reads CASSFREAGGYSGELFF. The bases are TGTGCCAGCAGCTTCCGAGAGGCGGGAGGGTACAGCGGGGAGCTGTTTTTT.